One and the same sample provided the 27 T cell receptor beta chains below, sequenced in a study of T cells in tumors after PD-1 blockade. Some clones are missing from TCRdb's copy, which holds only in-frame ones; the method was immunoSEQ multiplex PCR. The sample has 32,000 or so clones, around 80% seen once. The sequencing used PBMCs, collected before anti-PD-1 treatment. The receptors shown here come from a human donor with basal cell carcinoma.

The chain links TRBV5-6 to TRBJ1-6; tentative D call: TRBD1 (6 bases). The CDR3 extends over 16 amino acids. V gave up 4 bases and J gave up 5 bases, with 16 bases separating them. The germline V gene encodes CDR1 SGHDT and CDR2 YYEEEE. CDR3 in amino acids: CASSIGGGFNNSPLHF. The CDR3 DNA reads TGTGCCAGCAGCATAGGGGGAGGTTTCAATAATTCACCCCTCCACTTT. The full variable domain, in which reference TRBV5-6 and TRBJ1-6 provide the parts outside the CDR3, is DAGVTQSPTHLIKTRGQQVTLRCSPKSGHDTVSWYQQALGQGPQFIFQYYEEEERQRGNFPDRFSGHQFPNYSSELNVNALLLGDSALYLCASSIGGGFNNSPLHFGNGTRLTVT.

This sequence joins TRBV3-1 (or the pseudogene TRBV3-2) and TRBJ2-7, with D possibly being TRBD1 (6 bases). The V end was cut by 2 bases, the J end by 9 bases, with 11 bases between. The CDR3 is made up of 12 amino acids. Germline-derived CDR1 and CDR2 are LGHDT and YNNKEL (reference sequence). CDR3 coding DNA: TGTGCCAGCAGCCAACCAAAAGGGGGGCAGTACTTC. It encodes CASSQPKGGQYF.

The chain has TRBV6-2 or TRBV6-3 and TRBJ2-2; 9 bases align to TRBD2. Germline V CDR1 and CDR2: MNHEY, SVGEGT. CDR3 size: 16 residues. Germline trimming cut 1 base from V and 3 bases from J; bases unmatched to any gene: 3. The CDR3 protein is CASSYWASGDTGELFF. The DNA for the CDR3 is TGTGCCAGCAGTTACTGGGCTAGCGGGGACACCGGGGAGCTGTTTTTT.

V is TRBV28 and J is TRBJ1-1; no definite D call. The CDR3 runs 13 residues. Germline V gives CDR1 MDHEN, CDR2 SYDVKM. Trimming shortened V by 6 bases and J by 5 bases, and 13 bases separated the two germline ends. DNA of the CDR3: TGTGCCAGCAGCAGTACCCACACTACTGAAGCTTTCTTT. Its translation: CASSSTHTTEAFF.

In its sample, this clone was seen once. This chain uses TRBV5-4 with TRBJ2-2; a possible D gene is TRBD1 (5 bases). The germline V gene has CDR1 SGHNT and CDR2 YYREEE (reference sequence). Trimming stripped 2 bases from V and 1 base from J, with 9 bases between. CDR3 length: 15 amino acids. CDR3 in DNA: TGTGCCAGCAGCTTTCCTGGACAGAACACCGGGGAGCTGTTTTTT. Its protein is CASSFPGQNTGELFF.

The chain combines TRBV20-1 with TRBJ2-7; 8 nucleotides match TRBD1. V trimming: 3 bases; J trimming: 6 bases; junction bases outside the gene matches: 1. Germline loops: CDR1 DFQATT, CDR2 SNEGSKA (reference sequence). The CDR3 totals 11 residues. CDR3 sequence (DNA): TGCAGTGCTAGCAGGGGGCCCGAGCAGTACTTC. Translated, it gives CSASRGPEQYF.

This clone turned up a few times. The CDR3 bases are TGTGCCAGCAGTACAGGGGGATCCGAAGCTTTCTTT. Protein: CASSTGGSEAFF. The rearrangement uses TRBV12-3 or TRBV12-4 and TRBJ1-1, with 8 bases aligning to TRBD1. The CDR3 is 12 amino acids. V shed 5 bases, J shed 8 bases, and the junction held 4 bases outside the gene matches.

The rearrangement joins TRBV5-1 to TRBJ1-6; D remains ambiguous. V was clipped by 2 bases and J by 4 bases, with 7 bases between them. CDR3 length: 14 residues. Per the germline V gene, CDR1 is SGHRS and CDR2 is YFSETQ. This CDR3 reads CASSFGAYNSPLHF. DNA for the CDR3: TGCGCCAGCAGCTTCGGAGCTTATAATTCACCCCTCCACTTT.

This clone was counted only a few times. This chain uses TRBV7-2 with TRBJ2-7; 8 bases line up with TRBD2. The CDR3 runs to 16 residues. CDR1 is SGHTA and CDR2 is FQGNSA in the germline V gene. The ends lost 2 bases at V and 0 bases at J; junction bases unmatched: 6. This CDR3 reads CASSLRPSGYSYEQYF. CDR3 nucleotides: TGTGCCAGCAGCTTAAGGCCTAGCGGGTACTCCTACGAGCAGTACTTC.

The chain links TRBV6-5 to TRBJ2-2, with unresolved D. The germline gives CDR1 MNHEY, CDR2 SVGAGI. The CDR3 is made up of 12 amino acids. V dropped 6 bases and J dropped 5 bases, with 7 bases sitting between them. CDR3 DNA: TGTGCCAGCAGGGGATGGACCGGGGAGCTGTTTTTT. Amino acid sequence: CASRGWTGELFF.

The chain uses TRBV27 and TRBJ2-7, with 15 bases fitting TRBD2. The junction had 5 bases not matched to a gene; V was cut back by 6 bases and J by 5 bases. The germline CDR1 and CDR2 sequences are MNHEY and SMNVEV (reference sequence). The CDR3 has 15 amino acids. This CDR3 reads CASSRGTSGRNEQYF. The CDR3 DNA sequence: TGTGCCAGCAGCCGAGGGACTAGCGGGAGGAACGAGCAGTACTTC.

The sample holds a few counts of this clone. This sequence joins TRBV6-6 and TRBJ1-1; D unresolved. In germline, CDR1 is MNHNY, CDR2 SVGAGI (reference sequence). The CDR3 has 14 residues. The V end was cut by 5 bases, the J end by 5 bases, with 15 bases between. This CDR3 is CASSHPVRGTEAFF. CDR3 bases: TGTGCCAGCAGTCATCCGGTCCGAGGGACTGAAGCTTTCTTT.

The V gene is TRBV5-1, the J gene TRBJ2-1; 7 positions match TRBD1. The length of the CDR3 is 15 residues. Trimming removed 0 bases from V and 4 bases from J; junction bases left unmatched: 4. CDR1 is SGHRS, CDR2 YFSETQ, per germline. The CDR3 DNA is TGCGCCAGCAGCTTGGATCCACAGGGGTACAATGAGCAGTTCTTC. Protein product: CASSLDPQGYNEQFF.

This clone is medium-sized within its sample. This chain uses TRBV6-6 with TRBJ2-7; unclear D gene. This CDR3 has 13 amino acids. Germline V gene data show CDR1 as MNHNY and CDR2 as SVGAGI (reference sequence). The germline V and J ends were trimmed by 6 bases and 1 base, with 10 bases remaining between them. The CDR3 bases are TGTGCCAGCAGAAATCCGACATCCTACGAGCAGTACTTC. Encoded protein: CASRNPTSYEQYF.

This rearrangement joins TRBV24-1 to TRBJ2-1, with TRBD1 matching over 8 bases. The CDR3 has 15 amino acids. Germline lookup yields CDR1 KGHDR and CDR2 SFDVKD. Trimming took 3 bases from V and 7 from J; bases not matched to a gene: 7. Written as DNA, the CDR3 is TGTGCCACCAGTGATGTAACAGGGGGGCGGAATGAGCAGTTCTTC. As protein: CATSDVTGGRNEQFF.

The rearrangement links TRBV7-2 to TRBJ2-7; 11 positions match TRBD2. CDR3 length: 15 amino acids. V lost 5 bases and J lost 6; bases outside the gene matches: 9. The germline V gene encodes CDR1 SGHTA and CDR2 FQGNSA. Here the CDR3 reads CASSAIAGGPGEQYF. CDR3 nucleotide sequence: TGTGCCAGCAGCGCCATAGCGGGGGGGCCGGGCGAGCAGTACTTC.

The J gene is TRBJ2-3, the V gene TRBV11-3; 11 bases line up with TRBD2. CDR3 length: 16 amino acids. Germline values: CDR1 SGHNT, CDR2 YENEEA. The junction had 5 bases not matched to a gene; V was cut back by 5 bases and J by 1 base. CDR3: CASSPGTSGRTDTQYF. CDR3 in DNA: TGTGCCAGCAGCCCGGGGACTAGCGGACGCACAGATACGCAGTATTTT.

On this clone itself: One junction end disagrees with the germline gene, perhaps due to a read error. The rearrangement uses TRBV7-3 and TRBJ2-1; 11 positions agree with TRBD2. Germline-derived CDR1 and CDR2 are SGHTA and FQGTGA. CDR3 length: 16 amino acids. The CDR3 spells CANSLTGTSGRDEQFF. The CDR3 DNA sequence: TGTGCCAACAGCTTAACAGGGACTAGCGGAAGGGATGAGCAGTTCTTC.

V usage is TRBV19 and J usage is TRBJ2-5, with 7 positions matching TRBD2. This CDR3 contains 14 residues. Germline trimming cut 6 bases from V and 5 bases from J; bases unmatched to any gene: 9. CDR1 and CDR2 from the germline V gene are LNHDA and SQIVND (reference sequence). CDR3 nucleotide sequence: TGTGCCAGTAGCTTCGGCTCTAGCGGCGAGACCCAGTACTTC. Translating gives CASSFGSSGETQYF.

V and J are TRBV14 and TRBJ2-3; D is uncertain. Looked up from germline, CDR1 is SGHDN and CDR2 is FVKESK. The germline V and J ends were trimmed by 0 bases and 5 bases, with 6 bases remaining between them. The CDR3 loop spans 13 amino acids. CDR3 amino acids: CASSQDGVDTQYF. The CDR3 DNA follows: TGTGCCAGCAGCCAAGACGGAGTAGATACGCAGTATTTT.

The CDR3 sequence: CASSYSRGPYEQYF. CDR3 DNA sequence: TGTGCCAGCAGTTACTCGAGAGGCCCCTACGAGCAGTACTTC. The chain has TRBV6-5 and TRBJ2-7; D unresolved. CDR1 is MNHEY, CDR2 SVGAGI, per germline. This CDR3 contains 14 residues. V lost 0 bases to trimming and J lost 2 bases, with 8 bases between them.

J is TRBJ1-2 and V is TRBV2, with D possibly being TRBD1 (6 bases). V lost 1 base to trimming and J lost 4 bases, with 10 bases between them. CDR1 and CDR2 (germline): SNHLY, FYNNEI. The CDR3 consists of 14 residues. This chain's CDR3 is CASSEDWTVYGYTF. For the CDR3, the DNA is TGTGCCAGCAGTGAAGATTGGACAGTCTATGGCTACACCTTC.

The rearrangement uses TRBV4-1 and TRBJ1-2; D gene uncertain. In germline, CDR1 is MGHRA, CDR2 YSYEKL. The length of the CDR3 is 17 residues. The germline V and J ends were trimmed by 0 bases and 1 base, with 15 bases remaining between them. The CDR3 sequence: CASSQDLTARVNYGYTF. DNA of the CDR3: TGCGCCAGCAGCCAAGATTTGACGGCCCGGGTTAACTATGGCTACACCTTC.

This chain joins TRBV6-5 and TRBJ1-4; 7 nucleotides agree with TRBD1. The germline gives CDR1 MNHEY, CDR2 SVGAGI. CDR3 length equals 15 residues. The junction had 11 bases not matched to a gene; V was cut back by 6 bases and J by 7 bases. The CDR3: CASSINHRGGEKLFF. The CDR3 coding sequence is TGTGCCAGCAGCATAAACCACAGGGGAGGTGAAAAACTGTTTTTT.

This clone was observed a handful of times. The DNA of the CDR3 is TGTGCCAGCAGCCAAGCAGGATCTCCCTATGGCTACACCTTC. Its translation: CASSQAGSPYGYTF. The chain links TRBV4-2 to TRBJ1-2, with no clear D. CDR1 is LGHNA, CDR2 YNFKEQ, per germline. The CDR3 runs 14 residues. V was trimmed by 1 base and J by 4 bases, leaving 10 bases between them.

The V gene is TRBV7-2, the J gene TRBJ1-1; D not certain. This CDR3 is built from 14 residues. Trimming shortened V by 2 bases and J by 4 bases, and 11 bases separated the two germline ends. Per germline, CDR1 SGHTA and CDR2 FQGNSA. The CDR3 loop is CASSLLGLVTEAFF. CDR3 coding DNA: TGTGCCAGCAGCTTATTGGGGTTGGTCACTGAAGCTTTCTTT.

The chain joins TRBV6-5 to TRBJ2-7, with 7 bases fitting TRBD1. The CDR3 has 14 residues. The junction had 10 bases not matched to a gene; V was cut back by 6 bases and J by 5 bases. Germline V gene sequence: CDR1 MNHEY, CDR2 SVGAGI. CDR3 bases: TGTGCCAGCAGACCAGGGGGTGAGCCCCACGAGCAGTACTTC. Translated: CASRPGGEPHEQYF.